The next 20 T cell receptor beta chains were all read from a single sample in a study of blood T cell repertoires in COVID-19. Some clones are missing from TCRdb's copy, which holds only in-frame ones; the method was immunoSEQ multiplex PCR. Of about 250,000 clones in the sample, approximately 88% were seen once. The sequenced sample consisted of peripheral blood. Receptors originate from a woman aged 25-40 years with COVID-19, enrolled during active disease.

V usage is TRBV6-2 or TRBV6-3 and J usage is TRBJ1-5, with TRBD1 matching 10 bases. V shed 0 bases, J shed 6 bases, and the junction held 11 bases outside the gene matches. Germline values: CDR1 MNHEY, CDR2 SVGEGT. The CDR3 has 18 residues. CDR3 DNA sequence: TGTGCCAGCAGTTACTCTACCAAGACAGGGGGCATTAGTCAGCCCCAGCATTTT. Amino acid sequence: CASSYSTKTGGISQPQHF.

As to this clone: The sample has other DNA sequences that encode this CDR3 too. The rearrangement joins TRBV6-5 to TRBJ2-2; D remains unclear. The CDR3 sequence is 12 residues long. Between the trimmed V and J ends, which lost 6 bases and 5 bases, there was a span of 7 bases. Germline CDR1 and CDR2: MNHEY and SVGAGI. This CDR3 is CASSRGTGELFF. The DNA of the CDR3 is TGTGCCAGCAGCCGAGGAACCGGGGAGCTGTTTTTT.

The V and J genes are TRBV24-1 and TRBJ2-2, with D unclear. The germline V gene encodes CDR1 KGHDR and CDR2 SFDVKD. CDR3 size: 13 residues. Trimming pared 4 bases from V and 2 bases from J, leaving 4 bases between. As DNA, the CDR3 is TGTGCCACCAGTGACAGAAACACCGGGGAGCTGTTTTTT. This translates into CATSDRNTGELFF.

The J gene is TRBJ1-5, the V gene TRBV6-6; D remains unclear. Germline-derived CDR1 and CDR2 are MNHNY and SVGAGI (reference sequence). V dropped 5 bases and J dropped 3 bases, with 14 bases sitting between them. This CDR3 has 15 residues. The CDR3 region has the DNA TGTGCCAGCAGTCTCTGGACGGGGAACAATCAGCCCCAGCATTTT. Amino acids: CASSLWTGNNQPQHF.

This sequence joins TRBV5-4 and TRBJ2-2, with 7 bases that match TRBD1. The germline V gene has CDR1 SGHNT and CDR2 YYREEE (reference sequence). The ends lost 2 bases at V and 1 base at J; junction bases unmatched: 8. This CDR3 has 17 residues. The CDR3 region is CASSFSRRTGNTGELFF. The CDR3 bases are TGTGCCAGCAGCTTTAGCCGGAGGACAGGGAACACCGGGGAGCTGTTTTTT.

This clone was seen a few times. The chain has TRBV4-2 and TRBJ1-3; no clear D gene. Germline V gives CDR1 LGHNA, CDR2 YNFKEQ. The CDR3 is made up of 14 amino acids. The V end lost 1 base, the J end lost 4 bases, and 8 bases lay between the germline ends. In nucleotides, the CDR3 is TGTGCCAGCAGCCAAGTCGATAGAGGAAACACCATATATTTT. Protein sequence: CASSQVDRGNTIYF.

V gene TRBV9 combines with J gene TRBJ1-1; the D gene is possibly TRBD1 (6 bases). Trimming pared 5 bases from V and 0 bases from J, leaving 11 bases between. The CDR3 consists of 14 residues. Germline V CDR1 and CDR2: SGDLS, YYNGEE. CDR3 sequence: CASRGTGLNTEAFF. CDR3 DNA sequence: TGTGCCAGCAGAGGAACAGGGTTGAACACTGAAGCTTTCTTT.

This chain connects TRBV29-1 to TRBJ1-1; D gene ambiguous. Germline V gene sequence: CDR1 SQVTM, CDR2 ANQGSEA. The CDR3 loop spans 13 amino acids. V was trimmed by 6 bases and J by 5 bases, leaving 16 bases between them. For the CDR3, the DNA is TGCAGCGTCCCCGTAGGTACGGAGACTGAAGCTTTCTTT. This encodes CSVPVGTETEAFF.

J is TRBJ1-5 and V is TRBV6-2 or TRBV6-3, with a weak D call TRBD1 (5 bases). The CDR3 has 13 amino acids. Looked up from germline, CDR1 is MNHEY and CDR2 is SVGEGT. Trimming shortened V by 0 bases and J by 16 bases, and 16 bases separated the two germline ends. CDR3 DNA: TGTGCCAGCAGTTACTCGGGGAGGGGAAAGGAACATTTT. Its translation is CASSYSGRGKEHF.

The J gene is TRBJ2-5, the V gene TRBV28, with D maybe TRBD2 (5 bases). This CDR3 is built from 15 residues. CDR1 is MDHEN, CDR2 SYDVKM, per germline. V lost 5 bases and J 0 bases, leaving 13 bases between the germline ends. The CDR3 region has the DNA TGTGCCAGCAGTAACCGCGGGTCGTACCAAGAGACCCAGTACTTC. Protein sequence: CASSNRGSYQETQYF. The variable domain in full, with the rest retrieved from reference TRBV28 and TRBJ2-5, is DVKVTQSSRYLVKRTGEKVFLECVQDMDHENMFWYRQDPGLGLRLIYFSYDVKMKEKGDIPEGYSVSREKKERFSLILESASTNQTSMYLCASSNRGSYQETQYFGPGTRLLVL.

The CDR3 bases are TGTGCCAGCAGTAGGGACACCCGCAATGAGCAGTTCTTC. Amino acids: CASSRDTRNEQFF. The chain employs TRBV6-6 and TRBJ2-1; D might be TRBD1 (6 bases). This CDR3 has 13 amino acids. The V and J ends lost 5 bases and 6 bases respectively, with 11 bases between them. Germline V gives CDR1 MNHNY, CDR2 SVGAGI (reference sequence).

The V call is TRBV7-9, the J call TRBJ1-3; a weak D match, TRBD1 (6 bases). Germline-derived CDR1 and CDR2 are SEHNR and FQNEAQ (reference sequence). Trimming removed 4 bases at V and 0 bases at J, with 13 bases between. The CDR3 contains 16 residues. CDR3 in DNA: TGTGCCAGCAGCTGGGACATCGTAAGCTCTGGAAACACCATATATTTT. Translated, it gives CASSWDIVSSGNTIYF.

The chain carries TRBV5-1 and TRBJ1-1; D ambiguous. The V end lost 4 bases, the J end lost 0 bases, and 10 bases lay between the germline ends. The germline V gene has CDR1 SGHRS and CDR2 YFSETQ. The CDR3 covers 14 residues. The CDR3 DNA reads TGCGCCAGCAGCCCTAGTGGCCTGAACACTGAAGCTTTCTTT. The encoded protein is CASSPSGLNTEAFF.

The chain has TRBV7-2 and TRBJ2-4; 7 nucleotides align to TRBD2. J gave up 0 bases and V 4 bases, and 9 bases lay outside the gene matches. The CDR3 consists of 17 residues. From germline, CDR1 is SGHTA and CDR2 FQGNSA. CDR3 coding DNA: TGTGCCAGCAGCTCTCCGCTAGCGGTCCTAGCCAAAAACATTCAGTACTTC. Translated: CASSSPLAVLAKNIQYF.

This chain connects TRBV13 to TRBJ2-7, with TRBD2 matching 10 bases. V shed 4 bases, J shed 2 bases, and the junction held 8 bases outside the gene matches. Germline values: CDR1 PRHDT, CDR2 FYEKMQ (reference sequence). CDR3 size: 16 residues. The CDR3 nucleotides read TGTGCCAGCAGCTCCCGGGCTAGCGGGAGACCCTACGAGCAGTACGTC. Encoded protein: CASSSRASGRPYEQYV.

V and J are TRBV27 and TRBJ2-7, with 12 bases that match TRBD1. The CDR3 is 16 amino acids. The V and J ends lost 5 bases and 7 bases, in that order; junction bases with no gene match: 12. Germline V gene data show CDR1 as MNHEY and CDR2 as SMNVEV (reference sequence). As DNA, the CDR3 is TGTGCCAGCAGTCGCCGGCCGGGACAGGGGGCATGGGAGCAGTACGTC. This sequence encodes CASSRRPGQGAWEQYV.

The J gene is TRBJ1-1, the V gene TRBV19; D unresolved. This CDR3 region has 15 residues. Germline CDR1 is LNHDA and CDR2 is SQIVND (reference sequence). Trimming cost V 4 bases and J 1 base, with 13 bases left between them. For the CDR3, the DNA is TGTGCCAGTAGTAAAGGACTGAACCCGAACACTGAAGCTTTCTTT. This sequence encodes CASSKGLNPNTEAFF.

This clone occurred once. The CDR3, as DNA: TGCGCCAGCAGCGTAGACAGTGTCTCCTACGAGCAGTACTTC. Translation: CASSVDSVSYEQYF. The chain combines TRBV5-1 with TRBJ2-7, with TRBD1 as a possible D gene (5 bases). V lost 4 bases and J 0 bases, leaving 11 bases between the germline ends. The germline gives CDR1 SGHRS, CDR2 YFSETQ. The CDR3 is 14 residues long.

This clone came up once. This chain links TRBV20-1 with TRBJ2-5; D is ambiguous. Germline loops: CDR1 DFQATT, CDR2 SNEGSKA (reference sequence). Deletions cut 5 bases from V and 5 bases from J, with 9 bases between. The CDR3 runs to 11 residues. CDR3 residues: CSALMVETQYF. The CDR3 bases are TGCAGTGCTCTAATGGTGGAGACCCAGTACTTC.

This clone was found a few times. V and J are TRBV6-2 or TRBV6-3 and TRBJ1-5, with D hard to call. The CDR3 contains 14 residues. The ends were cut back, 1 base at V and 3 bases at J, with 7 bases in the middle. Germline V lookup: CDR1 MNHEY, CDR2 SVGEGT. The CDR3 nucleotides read TGTGCCAGCAGTTACTTTCGGGTCAATCAGCCCCAGCATTTT. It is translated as CASSYFRVNQPQHF.